These 32 T cell receptor beta chains share one sample of origin, sequenced in a study of CD8 T cells in Susac syndrome. Random hexamers were used to reverse transcribe about 0.5 to 1 ug of RNA. One entry per CDR3 protein results from TCRdb running MiXCR on the immunoSEQ multiplex PCR reads. The sample contains 84,000 or so distinct CDR3 sequences, about 96% of which appear only once. The sample consisted of CD8+ T cells from PBMCs. The receptors here all came from a human donor with Susac syndrome.

The chain couples TRBV11-1 to TRBJ2-2; D is undetermined. The CDR3 consists of 14 residues. The V end was cut by 7 bases, the J end by 5 bases, with 14 bases between. Germline V gene lookup returns CDR1 SGHAT and CDR2 FQDESV (reference sequence). The CDR3 DNA reads as TGTGCCAGCATCGGCACCGGGCTAACCGGGGAGCTGTTTTTT. It encodes CASIGTGLTGELFF.

This sequence joins TRBV29-1 and TRBJ2-1, with 8 bases fitting TRBD1. CDR3 length: 14 residues. Germline-derived CDR1 and CDR2 are SQVTM and ANQGSEA. The V and J ends lost 3 bases and 3 bases, in that order; junction bases with no gene match: 4. CDR3 in DNA: TGCAGCGTTGAGGACAGGGCTTACTACAATGAGCAGTTCTTC. Amino acid sequence: CSVEDRAYYNEQFF.

The chain recombines TRBV7-6 with TRBJ2-2, with D uncertain. V was cut by 4 bases and J by 7 bases, with 7 bases left in between. The germline CDR1 and CDR2 sequences are SGHVS and FNYEAQ. The CDR3 totals 12 residues. CDR3 nucleotides: TGTGCCAGCAGCTCCCAAAGCGGGGAGCTGTTTTTT. This translates into CASSSQSGELFF.

The rearrangement links TRBV18 to TRBJ1-2; D is unresolved. Germline CDR1 KGHSH, CDR2 LQKENI. There are 17 residues in the CDR3. Trimming left V 0 bases short and J 0 bases short, with 14 bases between. The CDR3 region is CASSPPLRERANYGYTF. Here the CDR3 DNA reads TGTGCCAGCTCACCACCGTTAAGGGAGCGAGCTAACTATGGCTACACCTTC.

The J gene is TRBJ2-7, the V gene TRBV30, with 9 bases aligning to TRBD2. Germline trimming cut 3 bases from V and 7 bases from J; bases unmatched to any gene: 1. The CDR3 has 11 residues. Germline V CDR1 and CDR2: GTSNPN, SVGIG (reference sequence). CDR3 loop: CAWRLAGEQYF. The DNA of the CDR3 is TGTGCCTGGAGGCTAGCGGGAGAGCAGTACTTC.

This clonotype was detected only once. V and J are TRBV6-5 and TRBJ2-7; D possibly corresponds to TRBD2 (6 bases). CDR3 length: 15 residues. Trimming removed 5 bases at V and 1 base at J, with 15 bases between. CDR1 and CDR2 (germline): MNHEY, SVGAGI. The CDR3 DNA reads TGTGCCAGCAGTCTCAGGGCGGGGTCATCCTACGAGCAGTACGTC. It is translated as CASSLRAGSSYEQYV.

The genes are TRBV5-1 and TRBJ1-1; D gene ambiguous. Germline values: CDR1 SGHRS, CDR2 YFSETQ. CDR3 size: 15 residues. The V end lost 4 bases, the J end lost 0 bases, and 13 bases lay between the germline ends. In DNA form, the CDR3 reads TGCGCCAGCAGCGCGAGCCGAATCATGAACACTGAAGCTTTCTTT. This sequence encodes CASSASRIMNTEAFF.

The J gene is TRBJ2-7, the V gene TRBV6-5, with 7 positions matching TRBD1. Unmatched junction bases numbered 12, after V lost 7 bases and J lost 3 bases. Germline values: CDR1 MNHEY, CDR2 SVGAGI. The CDR3 runs to 15 residues. The CDR3 sequence: CASILRTGRYYEQYF. CDR3 nucleotides: TGTGCCAGCATCCTAAGGACAGGTAGATACTACGAGCAGTACTTC.

V is TRBV20-1 and J is TRBJ2-1; 12 bases agree with TRBD2. V shed 5 bases, J shed 12 bases, and the junction held 11 bases outside the gene matches. Per the germline V gene, CDR1 is DFQATT and CDR2 is SNEGSKA (reference sequence). CDR3 size: 14 residues. The CDR3 spells CSAEPGLAGLGQFF. In DNA, the CDR3 is TGCAGTGCTGAGCCCGGACTAGCGGGGTTAGGGCAGTTCTTC.

This chain links TRBV2 with TRBJ2-7, with TRBD2 matching over 13 bases. The junction had 14 bases not matched to a gene; V was cut back by 3 bases and J by 0 bases. Germline loops: CDR1 SNHLY, CDR2 FYNNEI. The CDR3 runs 20 residues. The DNA for the CDR3 is TGTGCCAGCAGTGAGTCAACCGGGACTAGCGGGGTTGGGTTCTCCTACGAGCAGTACGTC. Residues: CASSESTGTSGVGFSYEQYV.

This chain links TRBV20-1 with TRBJ2-1; TRBD2 matches at 8 bases. There are 13 residues in the CDR3. Germline CDR1 DFQATT, CDR2 SNEGSKA (reference sequence). The CDR3 coding sequence is TGCAGAGGAGCCAGCGGGAGAGCCAATGAGCAGTTCTTC. Its translation is CRGASGRANEQFF.

The rearrangement joins TRBV9 to TRBJ2-5; tentative D call: TRBD2 (6 bases). With 5 bases removed from V and 5 bases from J, the gap between germline ends came to 19 bases. CDR1 is SGDLS and CDR2 is YYNGEE in the germline V gene. This CDR3 is 15 amino acids long. The CDR3, as DNA: TGTGCCAGCAGTCGAACGAGGGCGGGGCGGGAGACCCAGTACTTC. Translation gives CASSRTRAGRETQYF.

The rearrangement links TRBV27 to TRBJ2-2, with 8 positions matching TRBD1. The trim removed 5 bases at V and 5 bases at J, leaving 4 bases unmatched. The V gene's germline CDR1 is MNHEY and CDR2 SMNVEV (reference sequence). This CDR3 region has 14 residues. DNA for the CDR3: TGTGCCAGCAGTCTCCGGGACAGGACCGGGGAGCTGTTTTTT. It translates to CASSLRDRTGELFF.

This clonotype has only one observation. The CDR3 DNA reads as TGTGCCAGCAGCTTATACGAATTATTGAACACTGAAGCTTTCTTT. Translating gives CASSLYELLNTEAFF. This chain links TRBV7-9 with TRBJ1-1; unclear D gene. Looked up from germline, CDR1 is SEHNR and CDR2 is FQNEAQ (reference sequence). The CDR3 runs to 15 residues. Trimming took off 2 bases at V and 0 bases at J, with 10 bases between the two ends. The variable domain in full, with the rest retrieved from reference TRBV7-9 and TRBJ1-1, is DTGVSQNPRHKITKRGQNVTFRCDPISEHNRLYWYRQTLGQGPEFLTYFQNEAQLEKSRLLSDRFSAERPKGSFSTLEIQRTEQGDSAMYLCASSLYELLNTEAFFGQGTRLTVV.

This rearrangement joins TRBV7-9 to TRBJ2-1; D call uncertain. Germline assignment: CDR1 SEHNR and CDR2 FQNEAQ (reference sequence). The length of the CDR3 is 11 residues. With 8 bases removed from V and 5 bases from J, the gap between germline ends came to 7 bases. The CDR3 DNA follows: TGTGCCAGCGGACCGCACAATGAGCAGTTCTTC. Translated: CASGPHNEQFF.

The V and J genes are TRBV29-1 and TRBJ2-1; 11 nucleotides align to TRBD1. CDR3 size: 14 residues. V was pared by 6 bases and J by 4 bases, with 5 bases of the junction left unmatched. Germline assignment: CDR1 SQVTM and CDR2 ANQGSEA. CDR3 protein: CSVGDRGSYNEQFF. CDR3 nucleotide sequence: TGCAGCGTGGGGGACAGGGGGAGTTACAATGAGCAGTTCTTC.

The chain's CDR3 is CASSRTGAGGYTF. In nucleotides, the CDR3 is TGTGCCAGCAGCCGGACAGGGGCGGGTGGCTACACCTTC. This chain uses TRBV7-3 with TRBJ1-2; TRBD1 matches at 9 bases. The CDR3 totals 13 residues. The J segment lost 7 bases and the V segment lost 5 bases, leaving 5 bases of the junction unmatched. Germline assignment: CDR1 SGHTA and CDR2 FQGTGA.

The chain joins TRBV5-1 to TRBJ1-6; D possibly corresponds to TRBD1 (6 bases). Germline V gives CDR1 SGHRS, CDR2 YFSETQ. The CDR3 runs to 15 residues. The V gene lost 0 bases and the J gene lost 7 bases, with 11 bases spanning the gap. The CDR3 reads CASSLEGGQNSPLHF. In DNA, the CDR3 is TGCGCCAGCAGCTTGGAAGGGGGGCAGAATTCACCCCTCCACTTT.

The gene calls are TRBV20-1 and TRBJ1-2; possible D gene TRBD1, 6 bases. CDR1 is DFQATT and CDR2 is SNEGSKA in the germline V gene (reference sequence). Trimming pared 6 bases from V and 6 bases from J, leaving 26 bases between. The CDR3 totals 16 residues. The CDR3 sequence is CSALNTGNDPQNGYTF. The CDR3 bases are TGCAGTGCCCTCAACACAGGGAACGACCCTCAGAATGGCTACACCTTC.

The genes are TRBV28 and TRBJ2-7; D is ambiguous. V lost 6 bases and J lost 3, with 6 bases in between. CDR1 and CDR2 from the germline V gene are MDHEN and SYDVKM. The CDR3 covers 11 residues. The CDR3 region has the DNA TGTGCCAGCAGCCGGAGCTACGAGCAGTACTTC. Translation gives CASSRSYEQYF. Full variable domain (rest looked up from reference TRBV28 and TRBJ2-7): DVKVTQSSRYLVKRTGEKVFLECVQDMDHENMFWYRQDPGLGLRLIYFSYDVKMKEKGDIPEGYSVSREKKERFSLILESASTNQTSMYLCASSRSYEQYFGPGTRLTVT.

The J gene is TRBJ2-6, the V gene TRBV27; possibly TRBD1 for D (5 bases). CDR1 MNHEY and CDR2 SMNVEV come from the germline V gene (reference sequence). V was cut by 5 bases and J by 2 bases, with 10 bases left in between. The CDR3 is 15 residues long. CDR3 nucleotides: TGTGCCAGCAGTCCTCAGGGTGCTGGGGCCAACGTCCTGACTTTC. Protein: CASSPQGAGANVLTF.

The chain has TRBV28 and TRBJ2-1; D is undetermined. The V end was cut by 3 bases, the J end by 7 bases, with 13 bases between. The CDR3 length is 14 residues. Germline lookup yields CDR1 MDHEN and CDR2 SYDVKM. The CDR3 spells CASSFMTQTNEQFF. CDR3 nucleotides: TGTGCCAGCAGTTTTATGACCCAGACAAATGAGCAGTTCTTC.

This chain joins TRBV20-1 and TRBJ2-7, with 7 bases that match TRBD1. V lost 6 bases to trimming and J lost 0 bases; unmatched junction nucleotides: 5. This CDR3 has 13 amino acids. CDR1 DFQATT and CDR2 SNEGSKA come from the germline V gene (reference sequence). CDR3: CSAPTGSSYEQYF. CDR3 DNA: TGCAGTGCCCCGACAGGGAGCTCCTACGAGCAGTACTTC.

The gene calls are TRBV7-9 and TRBJ2-2; D possibly matches TRBD1 or TRBD2 (5 bases each). The CDR3 is 16 amino acids. CDR1 is SEHNR and CDR2 is FQNEAQ in the germline V gene (reference sequence). With 5 bases removed from V and 1 base from J, the gap between germline ends came to 14 bases. The CDR3 DNA is TGTGCCAGCAGCGGGGCCGGGACGGGGAACACCGGGGAGCTGTTTTTT. Protein sequence: CASSGAGTGNTGELFF.

The chain couples TRBV28 to TRBJ1-2, with a possible D match to TRBD1 (5 bases). The V end was cut by 4 bases, the J end by 8 bases, with 14 bases between. This CDR3 spans 13 amino acids. CDR1 is MDHEN, CDR2 SYDVKM, per germline. CDR3 loop: CASSSRMGPGYTF. The CDR3 coding sequence is TGTGCCAGCAGTTCCCGGATGGGGCCAGGCTACACCTTC.

The gene calls are TRBV10-3 and TRBJ1-1; 8 nucleotides line up with TRBD1. CDR1 is ENHRY, CDR2 SYGVKD, per germline. This CDR3 is built from 15 residues. Losses at the gene ends were 2 bases for V and 0 bases for J; bases not matched to a gene: 2. CDR3 nucleotide sequence: TGTGCCATCAGTGAGGGACAGGGAGTGAACACTGAAGCTTTCTTT. Its translation is CAISEGQGVNTEAFF.

V is TRBV20-1 and J is TRBJ2-7, with 7 bases fitting TRBD2. Germline loops: CDR1 DFQATT, CDR2 SNEGSKA (reference sequence). The CDR3 sequence is 15 residues long. Trimming took 5 bases from V and 3 from J; bases not matched to a gene: 13. The CDR3 bases are TGCAGTGCTCGGCCCCCGACTAGCACTTACTACGAGCAGTACTTC. This encodes CSARPPTSTYYEQYF.

The V gene is TRBV19, the J gene TRBJ2-1; 9 nucleotides align to TRBD2. Germline values: CDR1 LNHDA, CDR2 SQIVND (reference sequence). This CDR3 comprises 13 residues. The J segment lost 6 bases and the V segment lost 3 bases, leaving 0 bases of the junction unmatched. The CDR3 here is CASSMGLANEQFF. Here the CDR3 DNA reads TGTGCCAGTAGTATGGGACTAGCCAATGAGCAGTTCTTC.

The chain couples TRBV4-3 to TRBJ2-7, with a possible D match to TRBD2 (6 bases). The CDR3 consists of 15 residues. Deletions cut 0 bases from V and 7 bases from J, with 16 bases between. CDR1 is LGHNA, CDR2 YSLEER, per germline. The CDR3 coding sequence is TGCGCCAGCAGCCAAGATATATGGGCGGGGATGGAGCAGTACTTC. Amino acids: CASSQDIWAGMEQYF.

The CDR3 DNA reads TGTGCCAGCAGTCCGACAGGAGCTGAAGCTTTCTTT. This translates into CASSPTGAEAFF. The chain carries TRBV27 and TRBJ1-1; TRBD1 might be the D (6 bases). CDR1 MNHEY and CDR2 SMNVEV come from the germline V gene (reference sequence). V gave up 5 bases and J gave up 6 bases, with 10 bases separating them. This CDR3 has 12 residues.

V and J are TRBV20-1 and TRBJ2-1; 11 positions match TRBD2. This CDR3 is 15 amino acids long. The germline V gene has CDR1 DFQATT and CDR2 SNEGSKA (reference sequence). Unmatched junction bases numbered 11, after V lost 3 bases and J lost 10 bases. The CDR3 loop is CSASPLAGDAGEQFF. CDR3 bases: TGCAGTGCTAGCCCACTAGCGGGGGACGCGGGGGAGCAGTTCTTC.

The chain has TRBV20-1 and TRBJ2-3, with 10 bases aligning to TRBD2. The germline gives CDR1 DFQATT, CDR2 SNEGSKA (reference sequence). The CDR3 length is 17 residues. Unmatched junction bases numbered 7, after V lost 0 bases and J lost 1 base. In DNA, the CDR3 is TGCAGTGCTAGAGATTATGTGCTAGCGGGAGGCACAGATACGCAGTATTTT. This gives the protein CSARDYVLAGGTDTQYF.